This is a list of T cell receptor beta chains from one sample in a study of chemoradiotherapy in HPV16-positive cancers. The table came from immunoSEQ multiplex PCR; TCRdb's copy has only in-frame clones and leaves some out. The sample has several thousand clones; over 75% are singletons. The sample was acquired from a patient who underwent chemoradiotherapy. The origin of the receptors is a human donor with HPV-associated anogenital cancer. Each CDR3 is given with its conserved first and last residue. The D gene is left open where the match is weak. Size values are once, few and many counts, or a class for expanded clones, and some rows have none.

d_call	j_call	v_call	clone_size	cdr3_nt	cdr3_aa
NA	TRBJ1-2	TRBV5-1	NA	TGCGCCAGCAGCTTGACAGGTGTCGGCTATGGCTACACCTTC	CASSLTGVGYGYTF
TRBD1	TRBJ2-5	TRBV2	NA	TGTGCCAGCAGATTCAAGGACAGGGGGCAGGGGGAGACCCAGTACTTC	CASRFKDRGQGETQYF
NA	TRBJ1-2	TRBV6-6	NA	TGTGCCAGCAGTATCGCGGGGAACTATGGCTACACCTTC	CASSIAGNYGYTF
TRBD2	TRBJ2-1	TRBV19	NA	TGTGCCAGTAGTGGCGGCGTTAGCGGGATGTACAATGAGCAGTTCTTC	CASSGGVSGMYNEQFF
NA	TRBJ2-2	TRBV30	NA	TGTGCCTGGAGTCTGATAGCGGCCACCGGGGAGCTGTTTTTT	CAWSLIAATGELFF
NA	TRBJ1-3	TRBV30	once	TGTGCCTGGTTAGAAGCGGCGGTCTCTGGAAACACCATATATTTT	CAWLEAAVSGNTIYF
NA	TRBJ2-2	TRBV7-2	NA	TGTGCCAGCAGCTTACTTCCCTGGGCGGGGGAGCTGTTTTTT	CASSLLPWAGELFF
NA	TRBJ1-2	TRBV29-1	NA	TGCAGCGTTGACTTGGGAGACCCTGGGGGCTACACCTTC	CSVDLGDPGGYTF
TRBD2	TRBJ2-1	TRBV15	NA	TGTGCCACCAGCAGAGACATCGGGACTAGCGGGTTCAATGAGCAGTTCTTC	CATSRDIGTSGFNEQFF
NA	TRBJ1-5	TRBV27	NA	TGTGCCCAATCTGACGAGGGGTGCAATCAGCCCCAGCATTTT	CAQSDEGCNQPQHF
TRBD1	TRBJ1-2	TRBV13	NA	TGTGCCAGCAGCTTAGGCCCCGGTAGGGGGCGAGGTAATGGCTACACCTTC	CASSLGPGRGRGNGYTF
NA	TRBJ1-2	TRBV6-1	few	TGTGCCAGCAGTGAACTGGGCAGCCAAGGCTATGGCTACACCTTC	CASSELGSQGYGYTF
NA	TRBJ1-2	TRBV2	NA	TGTGCCAGCAGGGATACCCGGTCCGACTATGGCTACACCTTC	CASRDTRSDYGYTF
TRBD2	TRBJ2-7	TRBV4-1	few	TGCGCCAGCAGCCTGCTAGCGGGAGCCCACGAGCAGTACTTC	CASSLLAGAHEQYF
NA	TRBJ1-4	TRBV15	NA	TGTGCCACCAGCAAGTGGACAGCAACTAATGAAAAACTGTTTTTT	CATSKWTATNEKLFF
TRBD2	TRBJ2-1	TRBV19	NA	TGTGCCAGTAGTATCCCCAGCGGGAGGGGGAGGGAGCAGTTCTTC	CASSIPSGRGREQFF
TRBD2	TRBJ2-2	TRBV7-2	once	TGTGCCAGCAGCTTATTGGCGGGAGGGGGCACCGGGGAGCTGTTTTTT	CASSLLAGGGTGELFF
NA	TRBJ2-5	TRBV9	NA	TGTGCCAGCAGCGTAGGTCCCTTGGGGGAGACCCAGTACTTC	CASSVGPLGETQYF
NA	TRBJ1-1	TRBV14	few	TGTGCCAGCAGCCAAACCTTAGGGCTGGGGACTGAAGCTTTCTTT	CASSQTLGLGTEAFF
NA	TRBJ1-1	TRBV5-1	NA	TGCGCCAGCAGCTGGACGGCGAACACTGAAGCTTTCTTT	CASSWTANTEAFF
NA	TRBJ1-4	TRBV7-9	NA	TGTGCCAGCAGCCTCGGCTTGGCCCCGGAGAAGGAAAAACTGTTTTTT	CASSLGLAPEKEKLFF
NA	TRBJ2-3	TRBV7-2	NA	TGTGCCAGCAGCTTAGGAGGGCCTAGCACAGATACGCAGTATTTT	CASSLGGPSTDTQYF
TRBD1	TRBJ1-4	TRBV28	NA	TGTGCCAGCAGTTCACCTGGGACAGGGCTTAATGAAAAACTGTTTTTT	CASSSPGTGLNEKLFF
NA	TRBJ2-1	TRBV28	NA	TGTGCCAGCAGTTTAGGCAATGAGCAGTTCTTC	CASSLGNEQFF